This TCR beta chain stems from a study of blood T cell repertoires in COVID-19. Germline CDR1 MDHEN, CDR2 SYDVKM. V dropped 3 bases and J dropped 4 bases, with 16 bases sitting between them. CDR3 length: 15 residues. Profiled with immunoSEQ multiplex PCR; TCRdb holds only in-frame clones, not every one. The sample includes about 190,000 clones, roughly 80% seen only once; the top ten take under 15%. This receptor was obtained from a woman between 45 and 60 years old with acute or convalescent COVID-19. The chain links TRBV28 to TRBJ2-7; D might be TRBD1 (6 bases). The sequenced sample was peripheral blood. The CDR3 sequence: CASSFPRGSRYEQYF. Written as DNA, the CDR3 is TGTGCCAGCAGTTTCCCCAGGGGCAGTAGGTACGAGCAGTACTTC. The variable domain in full, completed from reference TRBV28 and TRBJ2-7, reads DVKVTQSSRYLVKRTGEKVFLECVQDMDHENMFWYRQDPGLGLRLIYFSYDVKMKEKGDIPEGYSVSREKKERFSLILESASTNQTSMYLCASSFPRGSRYEQYFGPGTRLTVT.